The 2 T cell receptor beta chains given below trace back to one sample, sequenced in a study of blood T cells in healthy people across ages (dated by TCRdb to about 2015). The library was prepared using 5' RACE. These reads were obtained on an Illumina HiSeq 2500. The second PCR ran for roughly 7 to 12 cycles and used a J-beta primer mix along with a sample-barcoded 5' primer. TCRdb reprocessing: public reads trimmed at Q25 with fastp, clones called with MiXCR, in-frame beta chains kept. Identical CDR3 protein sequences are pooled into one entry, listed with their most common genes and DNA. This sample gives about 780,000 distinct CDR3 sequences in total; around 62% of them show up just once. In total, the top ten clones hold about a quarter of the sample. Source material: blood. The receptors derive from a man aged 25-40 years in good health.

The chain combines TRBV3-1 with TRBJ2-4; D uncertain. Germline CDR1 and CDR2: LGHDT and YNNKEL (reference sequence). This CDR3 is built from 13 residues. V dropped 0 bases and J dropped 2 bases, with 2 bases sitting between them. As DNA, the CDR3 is TGTGCCAGCAGCCAAGACCCCAAAAACATTCAGTACTTC. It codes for CASSQDPKNIQYF.

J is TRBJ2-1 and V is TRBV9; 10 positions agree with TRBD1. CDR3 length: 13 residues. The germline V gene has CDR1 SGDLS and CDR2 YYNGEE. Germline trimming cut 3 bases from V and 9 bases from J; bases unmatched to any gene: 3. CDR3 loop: CASSAGTGVEQFF. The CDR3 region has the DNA TGTGCCAGCAGCGCCGGGACAGGGGTTGAGCAGTTCTTC.